A single sample gave rise to the 32 T cell receptor beta chains below, sequenced in a study of T cells in Graves' hyperthyroidism and ophthalmopathy. Amplification targeted TCR beta CDR3 regions from RNA transcripts. The TCR CDR3 first-round RT-PCR relied on the HTBI primer set. One entry per CDR3 protein results from TCRdb running MiXCR on the multiplex PCR reads. The sample includes 490,000 or so distinct CDR3 sequences, approximately 20% of them seen just once. Material for sequencing was blood. Every receptor here comes from a man between 40 and 49 years old with Graves' ophthalmopathy.

This clonotype occurred a few times. The chain employs TRBV2 and TRBJ1-5; 7 positions agree with TRBD1. With 6 bases clipped from V and 4 bases from J, the junction kept 6 bases outside the gene matches. Germline lookup yields CDR1 SNHLY and CDR2 FYNNEI. This CDR3 region has 14 residues. The CDR3 sequence is CASRAGTDNQPQHF. The CDR3 nucleotides read TGTGCCAGCAGGGCCGGGACAGATAATCAGCCCCAGCATTTT.

This clonotype appeared many times. The CDR3 sequence is CASSLLGGEKLFF. The CDR3 region has the DNA TGTGCCAGCAGTTTGTTGGGAGGAGAAAAACTGTTTTTT. This chain joins TRBV12-3 or TRBV12-4 and TRBJ1-4; D gene uncertain. The germline V and J ends were trimmed by 3 bases and 8 bases, with 10 bases remaining between them. CDR3 length: 13 residues.

The V gene is TRBV24-1, the J gene TRBJ2-6, with TRBD1 matching over 8 bases. CDR3 length: 15 residues. The junction had 3 bases not matched to a gene; V was cut back by 6 bases and J by 3 bases. Germline assignment: CDR1 KGHDR and CDR2 SFDVKD. The CDR3 DNA reads TGTGCCACCAGTCAGGGGGCAGGTGGGGCCAACGTCCTGACTTTC. Amino acid sequence: CATSQGAGGANVLTF.

This clonotype has more than one count but fewer than ten. The V and J genes are TRBV11-3 and TRBJ1-5; D is ambiguous. In germline, CDR1 is SGHNT, CDR2 YENEEA. This CDR3 has 17 amino acids. The germline V and J ends were trimmed by 5 bases and 0 bases, with 17 bases remaining between them. CDR3 nucleotide sequence: TGTGCCAGCAGCCTCGACTCAGGCTTGAATAGCAATCAGCCCCAGCATTTT. It is translated as CASSLDSGLNSNQPQHF. Filled out from reference TRBV11-3 and TRBJ1-5, the complete variable domain reads EAGVVQSPRYKIIEKKQPVAFWCNPISGHNTLYWYLQNLGQGPELLIRYENEEAVDDSQLPKDRFSAERLKGVDSTLKIQPAELGDSAVYLCASSLDSGLNSNQPQHFGDGTRLSIL.

Only one count was recorded for this clonotype. The chain uses TRBV5-6 and TRBJ2-3; 13 positions match TRBD2. V lost 8 bases and J lost 2; bases outside the gene matches: 14. Germline assignment: CDR1 SGHDT and CDR2 YYEEEE. The CDR3 extends over 18 amino acids. CDR3 sequence (DNA): TGTGCCAGTAGTCGAGCGGGGACTAGCGGGGCCCCCACAGATACGCAGTATTTT. Its protein is CASSRAGTSGAPTDTQYF.

This clonotype was counted at least ten times. CDR3 nucleotides: TGTGCCAGCAGCTTAGGCGTAGCGGCCGTCTACGAGCAGTACTTC. This codes for CASSLGVAAVYEQYF. This sequence joins TRBV11-2 and TRBJ2-7; D perhaps matches TRBD2 (6 bases). CDR1 is SGHAT, CDR2 FQNNGV, per germline. The CDR3 consists of 15 residues. The V end was cut by 1 base, the J end by 3 bases, with 13 bases between.

The V and J genes are TRBV7-2 and TRBJ2-7, with TRBD1 as a possible D gene (5 bases). Trimming removed 1 base at V and 4 bases at J, with 17 bases between. Per germline, CDR1 SGHTA and CDR2 FQGNSA. CDR3 length: 16 residues. DNA for the CDR3: TGTGCCAGCAGCTTAGAGTGGCGCAGGGAAGCATACGAGCAGTACTTC. This sequence encodes CASSLEWRREAYEQYF.

This clonotype occurred a few times. The CDR3 DNA is TGTGCCAGCCTAGCGGGTTACCAAGAGACCCAGTACTTC. Amino acid sequence: CASLAGYQETQYF. The chain links TRBV28 to TRBJ2-5; 8 bases are a match to TRBD2. This CDR3 has 13 amino acids. Germline trimming cut 8 bases from V and 0 bases from J; bases unmatched to any gene: 2. CDR1 is MDHEN, CDR2 SYDVKM, per germline.

This clonotype appeared a few times. The chain recombines TRBV6-1 with TRBJ2-7; 11 nucleotides line up with TRBD1. The CDR3 has 15 amino acids. The junction had 1 base not matched to a gene; V was cut back by 1 base and J by 2 bases. Germline V gene data show CDR1 as MNHNS and CDR2 as SASEGT. CDR3 in DNA: TGTGCCAGCAGTGAAGTGGGACAGGGGGCCTACGAGCAGTACTTC. Encoded protein: CASSEVGQGAYEQYF.

This clonotype was picked up many times. The gene calls are TRBV3-1 and TRBJ1-2, with unresolved D. The CDR3 consists of 13 residues. With 1 base removed from V and 11 bases from J, the gap between germline ends came to 14 bases. Germline CDR1 reads LGHDT; CDR2 reads YNNKEL (reference sequence). CDR3 loop: CASSQGGAREYTF. DNA of the CDR3: TGTGCCAGCAGCCAAGGGGGTGCGCGAGAATACACCTTC.

With respect to this clonotype: A much larger clone is a single base away; this may be a read error. The chain is built from TRBV30 and TRBJ1-1; D call uncertain. CDR3 length equals 13 residues. Trimming took off 0 bases at V and 1 base at J, with 6 bases between the two ends. Germline assignment: CDR1 GTSNPN and CDR2 SVGIG (reference sequence). CDR3 sequence: CAWSVTANTEAFF. The DNA of the CDR3 is TGTGCCTGGAGTGTAACTGCGAACACTGAAGCTTTCTTT. Using reference TRBV30 and TRBJ1-1 for the parts outside the CDR3, the full variable domain is SQTIHQWPATLVQPVGSPLSLECTVEGTSNPNLYWYRQAAGRGLQLLFYSVGIGQISSEVPQNLSASRPQDRQFILSSKKLLLSDSGFYLCAWSVTANTEAFFGQGTRLTVV.

There are a few counts of this clonotype. V usage is TRBV7-2 and J usage is TRBJ2-7; TRBD2 matches 10 bases. After removal of 5 bases from V and 2 bases from J, the junction contained 6 bases not matched to a gene. This CDR3 region has 15 residues. Looked up from germline, CDR1 is SGHTA and CDR2 is FQGNSA. For the CDR3, the DNA is TGTGCCAGCAGCCAATCACTAGCGGGGCCCTACGAGCAGTACTTC. Protein: CASSQSLAGPYEQYF. The full variable domain, its missing parts supplied by reference TRBV7-2 and TRBJ2-7, is GAGVSQSPSNKVTEKGKDVELRCDPISGHTALYWYRQSLGQGLEFLIYFQGNSAPDKSGLPSDRFSAERTGGSVSTLTIQRTQQEDSAVYLCASSQSLAGPYEQYFGPGTRLTVT.

There are many counts of this clonotype. The chain uses TRBV18 and TRBJ1-5, with a possible D match to TRBD1 (5 bases). The CDR3 runs to 14 residues. Per germline, CDR1 KGHSH and CDR2 LQKENI. V lost 2 bases, J lost 0 bases, and 5 bases lay in between. CDR3 bases: TGTGCCAGCTCACCAGGGGGTAGCAATCAGCCCCAGCATTTT. It yields the protein CASSPGGSNQPQHF.

Regarding this clonotype: Sequence at one end of the junction differs from germline and may be a read error. This chain connects TRBV28 to TRBJ1-2; 10 nucleotides agree with TRBD1. The CDR3 has 13 residues. From germline, CDR1 is MDHEN and CDR2 SYDVKM. This chain's CDR3 is CVSSSGQGTGYTF. The CDR3 coding sequence is TGTGTCAGCAGTTCGGGACAGGGGACGGGCTACACCTTC.

The CDR3 sequence is CSAPPGGRSNTEAFF. In DNA, the CDR3 is TGCAGTGCCCCACCTGGTGGTCGTTCAAACACTGAAGCTTTCTTT. This chain links TRBV20-1 with TRBJ1-1; D is undetermined. CDR1 is DFQATT and CDR2 is SNEGSKA in the germline V gene (reference sequence). The CDR3 contains 15 residues. V lost 6 bases to trimming and J lost 2 bases, with 19 bases between them.

This clonotype was counted many times. The chain uses TRBV28 and TRBJ2-7; TRBD1 matches at 10 bases. Germline V gene data show CDR1 as MDHEN and CDR2 as SYDVKM. The CDR3 covers 15 residues. J was trimmed by 4 bases and V by 4 bases; bases with no gene match: 7. The CDR3: CASSSWGQGSYEQYF. CDR3 nucleotide sequence: TGTGCCAGCAGTTCCTGGGGACAGGGGTCGTACGAGCAGTACTTC.

This clonotype was counted a few times. The rearrangement links TRBV18 to TRBJ1-4; TRBD1 might be the D (5 bases). Germline CDR1 and CDR2: KGHSH and LQKENI. CDR3 length: 14 residues. V was shortened by 3 bases and J by 6 bases, with 11 bases between the two germline ends. This CDR3 is CASSPAVGDEKLFF. CDR3 nucleotides: TGTGCCAGCTCACCGGCAGTAGGGGATGAAAAACTGTTTTTT.

There are many counts of this clonotype. The chain carries TRBV2 and TRBJ2-3; D remains unclear. V was clipped by 2 bases and J by 1 base, with 10 bases between them. The germline CDR1 and CDR2 sequences are SNHLY and FYNNEI. The CDR3 covers 15 residues. The CDR3 protein is CASSELGWGTDTQYF. The DNA for the CDR3 is TGTGCCAGCAGTGAACTTGGTTGGGGCACAGATACGCAGTATTTT.

This clonotype was seen many times. The chain couples TRBV11-2 to TRBJ2-1, with TRBD2 identical over 7 bases. The V segment lost 1 base and the J segment 8 bases; nucleotides outside the gene matches: 2. Germline V gene data show CDR1 as SGHAT and CDR2 as FQNNGV. The CDR3 is 13 residues long. The DNA for the CDR3 is TGTGCCAGCAGCTTAGGGAGCGGGGATGAGCAGTTCTTC. It specifies CASSLGSGDEQFF.

This clonotype showed up many times. The chain combines TRBV4-3 with TRBJ2-7, with D perhaps matching TRBD1 (5 bases). There are 17 residues in the CDR3. From germline, CDR1 is LGHNA and CDR2 YSLEER. Trimming cost V 0 bases and J 2 bases, with 17 bases left between them. CDR3 sequence reads: CASSQDWSQGRAYEQYF. Written as DNA, the CDR3 is TGCGCCAGCAGCCAAGATTGGAGTCAGGGTAGGGCCTACGAGCAGTACTTC.

The chain employs TRBV9 and TRBJ1-4, with 8 bases lining up with TRBD1. V trimming: 2 bases; J trimming: 6 bases; junction bases outside the gene matches: 6. The V gene's germline CDR1 is SGDLS and CDR2 YYNGEE. The CDR3 runs 15 residues. CDR3 residues: CASSVRDRIDEKLFF. As DNA, the CDR3 is TGTGCCAGCAGCGTCCGGGACAGGATAGATGAAAAACTGTTTTTT.

This clonotype was seen at least ten times. V gene TRBV11-2 combines with J gene TRBJ2-5, with 12 bases fitting TRBD2. This CDR3 has 17 residues. Looked up from germline, CDR1 is SGHAT and CDR2 is FQNNGV. V trimming: 2 bases; J trimming: 4 bases; junction bases outside the gene matches: 8. Written as DNA, the CDR3 is TGTGCCAGCAGCTTAAATCCTAGCGGGGGGGCCATAGAGACCCAGTACTTC. It translates to CASSLNPSGGAIETQYF.

The rearrangement joins TRBV7-9 to TRBJ2-6, with 10 nucleotides matching TRBD1. The CDR3 length is 17 residues. Germline CDR1 is SEHNR and CDR2 is FQNEAQ (reference sequence). V trimming: 1 base; J trimming: 4 bases; junction bases outside the gene matches: 4. CDR3 DNA sequence: TGTGCCAGCAGCTTAGGACAGGGGGCGCGAGGGGCCAACGTCCTGACTTTC. Its protein product is CASSLGQGARGANVLTF.

The genes are TRBV4-3 and TRBJ1-2, with D unclear. Per the germline V gene, CDR1 is LGHNA and CDR2 is YSLEER. The V end was cut by 1 base, the J end by 4 bases, with 7 bases between. The CDR3 sequence is 13 residues long. The chain's CDR3 is CASSQASSYGYTF. The DNA of the CDR3 is TGCGCCAGCAGCCAAGCCAGCTCCTATGGCTACACCTTC.

This clonotype was observed a few times. V is TRBV27 and J is TRBJ2-2; D is ambiguous. The CDR3 consists of 16 residues. CDR1 and CDR2 from the germline V gene are MNHEY and SMNVEV (reference sequence). Trimming took 5 bases from V and 7 from J, leaving 20 bases between them. The chain's CDR3 is CASSPSNARVGGELFF. The CDR3 DNA reads as TGTGCCAGCAGTCCATCGAACGCCCGGGTGGGCGGGGAGCTGTTTTTT.

This rearrangement joins TRBV6-1 to TRBJ2-7, with D maybe TRBD1 (6 bases). V was clipped by 8 bases and J by 6 bases, with 14 bases between them. This CDR3 region has 12 residues. Germline V lookup: CDR1 MNHNS, CDR2 SASEGT. In nucleotides, the CDR3 is TGTGCCAGCGACTACAGGGTACGCGAGCAGTACTTC. Protein sequence: CASDYRVREQYF.

This clonotype was seen a handful of times. The chain couples TRBV7-2 to TRBJ1-5; D call uncertain. The CDR3 contains 14 residues. The V gene lost 1 base and the J gene lost 6 bases, with 10 bases spanning the gap. CDR1 and CDR2 from the germline V gene are SGHTA and FQGNSA. The CDR3 protein is CASSLVGVGQPQHF. The DNA for the CDR3 is TGTGCCAGCAGCTTAGTCGGCGTGGGTCAGCCCCAGCATTTT.

The chain employs TRBV9 and TRBJ2-1, with D perhaps matching TRBD1 (6 bases). Trimming cost V 5 bases and J 2 bases, with 14 bases left between them. The CDR3 covers 15 residues. CDR1 SGDLS and CDR2 YYNGEE come from the germline V gene. CDR3 DNA sequence: TGTGCCAGCAGTTTACAGGGCCTACCCTACAATGAGCAGTTCTTC. Protein product: CASSLQGLPYNEQFF.

The chain uses TRBV20-1 and TRBJ1-5; weak D call: TRBD1 (5 bases). Germline CDR1 reads DFQATT; CDR2 reads SNEGSKA (reference sequence). The CDR3 runs to 14 residues. With 0 bases removed from V and 6 bases from J, the gap between germline ends came to 12 bases. The CDR3, as DNA: TGCAGTGCTAGAGATAACCAGGGTACTCAGCCCCAGCATTTT. As protein: CSARDNQGTQPQHF.

This clonotype was seen at least ten times. The chain has TRBV12-3 or TRBV12-4 and TRBJ2-3, with 8 bases aligning to TRBD1. V trimming: 9 bases; J trimming: 2 bases; junction bases outside the gene matches: 13. The CDR3 loop spans 16 amino acids. CDR3 sequence: CASAGGASLVTDTQYF. The CDR3 coding sequence is TGTGCCAGTGCAGGGGGCGCGTCCCTCGTCACAGATACGCAGTATTTT.

A few counts support this clonotype. The rearrangement links TRBV9 to TRBJ2-1, with 8 bases that match TRBD2. CDR3 length equals 16 residues. The V and J ends lost 4 bases and 7 bases, in that order; junction bases with no gene match: 13. Germline V lookup: CDR1 SGDLS, CDR2 YYNGEE. CDR3 residues: CASSRNLAGTMNEQFF. The CDR3 coding sequence is TGTGCCAGCAGCCGGAACTTAGCGGGAACCATGAATGAGCAGTTCTTC.

This clonotype was seen at least ten times. V is TRBV3-1 and J is TRBJ2-4; D is uncertain. CDR3 length equals 14 residues. In germline, CDR1 is LGHDT, CDR2 YNNKEL (reference sequence). V shed 2 bases and J shed 3 bases, with 8 bases lying between them. The CDR3 loop is CASSQRVDKNIQYF. The CDR3 region has the DNA TGTGCCAGCAGCCAAAGGGTGGACAAAAACATTCAGTACTTC.